The rows below give T cell receptor beta chains drawn from one sample of a study of T-cell memory formation after mild COVID-19. TCRdb passed the 5' RACE reads through MiXCR, listing each CDR3 protein once. The data show under 550,000 distinct CDR3 sequences, 18% seen once. Sequencing was done on a sample of PBMCs or a T cell subset sorted from them (not recorded which). The source of these receptors is an adult woman who had mild COVID-19 (a few samples of this study predate the infection). Cell type and time point are not known. The CDR3 runs from the conserved cysteine through the conserved F or W. The order of the fields is clone size, D gene, V gene, J gene, CDR3 DNA, CDR3 protein. The D gene is left open where the match is weak. Clone size is not always given. Where it is, it says once, few, many or a class for expanded clones.

>few|.|TRBV10-3|TRBJ1-1
TGTGCCATCAGCTACGTAATGAACACTGAAGCTTTCTTT
CAISYVMNTEAFF
>.|TRBD2|TRBV24-1|TRBJ2-3
TGTGCCACCAGTGATTCCCTTTTGGCTAGCGGGAGGACAGATACGCAGTATTTT
CATSDSLLASGRTDTQYF
>few|TRBD1|TRBV5-1|TRBJ1-2
TGCGCCAGCAGCTTGGGACAGGGGATCTTCTATGGCTACACCTTC
CASSLGQGIFYGYTF
>.|TRBD1|TRBV3-1|TRBJ1-2
TGTGCCAGCAGCCAAATACCTCTCCCGGGACAGAACTATGGCTACACCTTC
CASSQIPLPGQNYGYTF
>many|TRBD1|TRBV6-5|TRBJ1-1
TGTGCCAGCAGCTTGGTCACAGGGGGGGGGCCGAACACTGAAGCTTTCTTT
CASSLVTGGGPNTEAFF
>.|.|TRBV18|TRBJ2-1
TGTGCCAGCTCACCGTTATACGAGGCCGACTTCTCCTACAATGAGCAGTTCTTC
CASSPLYEADFSYNEQFF
>many|TRBD2|TRBV12-3/TRBV12-4|TRBJ2-1
TGTGCCAGCAGCCCCGGGACTAGGCGCCATGAGCAGTTCTTC
CASSPGTRRHEQFF
>.|.|TRBV11-3|TRBJ2-1
TGTGCCAGCAGCTTAGATGGAGGGGGCACCTACAATGAGCAGTTCTTC
CASSLDGGGTYNEQFF
>.|TRBD1|TRBV20-1|TRBJ2-5
TGCAGTGCTATAAAGACAGGGCGGCAAGAGACCCAGTACTTC
CSAIKTGRQETQYF
>few|.|TRBV12-3/TRBV12-4|TRBJ2-6
TGTGCCAGCATGGCCGGGGCCAACGTCCTGACTTTC
CASMAGANVLTF
>many|.|TRBV5-5|TRBJ1-2
TGTGCCAGCAGCTTGGACAGGGACGGCTACACCTTC
CASSLDRDGYTF
>.|.|TRBV29-1|TRBJ1-1
TGCAGCGCCGGGGGGACCCACACTGAAGCTTTCTTT
CSAGGTHTEAFF
>.|TRBD2|TRBV5-1|TRBJ2-7
TGCGCCAGCAGCTTGTCACTAGCGGGAGAAAGTGAGCAGTACTTC
CASSLSLAGESEQYF
>few|.|TRBV7-9|TRBJ2-1
TGTGCCAGCAGCTTAGTTTCGTGGTACGGTAATGAGCAGTTCTTC
CASSLVSWYGNEQFF
>few|TRBD1|TRBV4-2|TRBJ1-5
TGTGCCAGCAGCCAAGACAACCGGGACAGGGGGCGATTGCCCCAGCATTTT
CASSQDNRDRGRLPQHF
>.|.|TRBV7-6|TRBJ2-5
TGTGCCAGCAGCTCCCTGAGGGGAAAAGAGACCCAGTACTTC
CASSSLRGKETQYF
>.|.|TRBV5-5|TRBJ2-1
TGTGCCAGCAGCTTGACAGACTACAATGAGCAGTTCTTC
CASSLTDYNEQFF
>few|.|TRBV9|TRBJ2-1
TGTGCCAGCAGCGTAGCGCAGGGGGGGTACAATGAGCAGTTCTTC
CASSVAQGGYNEQFF
>.|.|TRBV10-3|TRBJ2-5
TGTGCCATCAGAGAGGGGCCAGAGCAAGAGACCCAGTACTTC
CAIREGPEQETQYF
>once|.|TRBV20-1|TRBJ2-4
TGCAGTGCCCCCTCCCTAGCCAAAAACATTCAGTACTTC
CSAPSLAKNIQYF
>few|TRBD2|TRBV12-3/TRBV12-4|TRBJ2-7
TGTGCCAGCAGACGCGGGACTAGGGGGGTCGAGCAGTACTTC
CASRRGTRGVEQYF
>.|TRBD1|TRBV18|TRBJ2-7
TGTGCCAGCTCACCAGTTCAGGGACAGGGGGCATACGAGCAGTACTTC
CASSPVQGQGAYEQYF
>few|TRBD1|TRBV27|TRBJ1-6
TGTGCCAGCAGTTTGGGGGACAGGCCCAAGAATTCACCCCTCCACTTT
CASSLGDRPKNSPLHF
>.|TRBD2|TRBV7-9|TRBJ2-3
TGTGCCAGCAGCTCCACCGGACTAGCCGAGGGCTCAGATACGCAGTATTTT
CASSSTGLAEGSDTQYF
>.|.|TRBV12-3/TRBV12-4|TRBJ1-3
TGTGCCAGCAGGGGGAGCCCTGGAAACACCATATATTTT
CASRGSPGNTIYF
>.|TRBD2|TRBV10-3|TRBJ2-3
TGTGCCATCAGCGACAGGACTAGCGGGACGCTAGATACGCAGTATTTT
CAISDRTSGTLDTQYF
>.|TRBD1|TRBV11-3|TRBJ2-3
TGTGCCAGCAGCTTTCAAGGGGGCGATGCAGATACGCAGTATTTT
CASSFQGGDADTQYF
>many|.|TRBV9|TRBJ1-2
TGTGCCAGCAGCGACGGTGGAGGGCCCTTATTCTCCTTC
CASSDGGGPLFSF
>many|.|TRBV25-1|TRBJ2-1
TGTGCCAGCAGTGAAATCCATGAGCAGTTCTTC
CASSEIHEQFF
>few|.|TRBV3-1|TRBJ2-5
TGTGCCAGCAGCCAACCCCCTCTGGGCCTAGAGACCCAGTACTTC
CASSQPPLGLETQYF